This T cell receptor beta chain emerged from a study of shared clonotypes between healthy human individuals. Study overall: The cohort comprised a couple of women and a few men. Their ages spanned 18 to 49 years.

A note on this clone: The antigen is undetermined.

At the deep level, the assay was run. Data came from immunoSEQ multiplex PCR; TCRdb stores just in-frame clones and leaves some out. The sample has some 1 million clones, roughly 80% seen once. CDR1 and CDR2 from the germline V gene are SGHRS and YFSETQ. The trim removed 4 bases at V and 0 bases at J, leaving 5 bases unmatched. This CDR3 contains 16 residues. Every donor, a Caucasian adult, lived in Nashville, Tennessee. Study findings and constraints: Non-shared clonotypes showed lower generation probabilities than clonotypes common to all four donors.

The sample consisted of memory CD4+ T cells sorted from blood. Subset here: CD45RA-negative fraction. The receptor was isolated from a man between 18 and 29 years old in good health. V usage is TRBV5-1 and J usage is TRBJ2-4, with TRBD2 matching 9 bases. The CDR3 loop reads CASSGVAGEAKNIQYF. The CDR3 DNA reads as TGCGCCAGCAGCGGCGTAGCGGGAGAAGCCAAAAACATTCAGTACTTC. The whole variable domain, remainder taken from reference TRBV5-1 and TRBJ2-4, is KAGVTQTPRYLIKTRGQQVTLSCSPISGHRSVSWYQQTPGQGLQFLFEYFSETQRNKGNFPGRFSGRQFSNSRSEMNVSTLELGDSALYLCASSGVAGEAKNIQYFGAGTRLSVL.